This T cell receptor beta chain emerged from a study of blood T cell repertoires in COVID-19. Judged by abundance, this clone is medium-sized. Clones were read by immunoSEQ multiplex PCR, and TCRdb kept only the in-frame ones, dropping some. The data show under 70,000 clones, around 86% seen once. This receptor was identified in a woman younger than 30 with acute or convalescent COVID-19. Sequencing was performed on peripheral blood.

Here the CDR3 DNA reads TGTGCCAGCTCACCAGTGGCAGCGGGGGGGCCCTACAATGAGCAGTTCTTC. Translating it yields CASSPVAAGGPYNEQFF. The rearrangement links TRBV18 to TRBJ2-1; 10 nucleotides agree with TRBD2. CDR3 length: 17 amino acids. With V trimmed by 2 bases and J by 2 bases, 6 bases remained unmatched. From germline, CDR1 is KGHSH and CDR2 LQKENI.